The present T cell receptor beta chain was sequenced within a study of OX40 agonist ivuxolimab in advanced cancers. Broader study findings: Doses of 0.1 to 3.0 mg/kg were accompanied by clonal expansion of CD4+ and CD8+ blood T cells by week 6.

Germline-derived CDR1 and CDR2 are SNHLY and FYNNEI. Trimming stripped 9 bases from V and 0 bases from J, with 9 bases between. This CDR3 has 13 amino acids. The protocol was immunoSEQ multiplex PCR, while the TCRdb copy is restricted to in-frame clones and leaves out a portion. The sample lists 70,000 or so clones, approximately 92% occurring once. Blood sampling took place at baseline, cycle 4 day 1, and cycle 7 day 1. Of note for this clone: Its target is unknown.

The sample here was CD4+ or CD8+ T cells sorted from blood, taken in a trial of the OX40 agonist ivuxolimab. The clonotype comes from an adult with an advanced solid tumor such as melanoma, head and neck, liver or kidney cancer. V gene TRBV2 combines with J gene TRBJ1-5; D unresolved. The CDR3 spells CASDTYSNQPQHF. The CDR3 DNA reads TGTGCCAGTGACACGTATAGCAATCAGCCCCAGCATTTT.